A single sample is the source of the 12 T cell receptor beta chains below, sequenced in a study of Ad26.COV2.S vaccination and SARS-CoV-2 variants. Libraries were prepared by immunoSEQ multiplex PCR; TCRdb keeps only in-frame clonotypes and omits some of them. The table includes 300,000 to 350,000 clones, 85% to 90% detected once. Regarding treatment: 19 received Ad26.COV2.S at low or high dose, single or two shots; about 5 received placebo; per-sample allocation not given. Collection of samples fell on day 63 after the first vaccine or placebo injection. Specimen: peripheral blood, collected in a trial of Ad26.COV2.S vaccine versus placebo. These receptors all stem from a person aged 18-60 years who received the Ad26.COV2.S COVID-19 vaccine or a placebo.

The chain employs TRBV7-2 and TRBJ2-5; no clear D gene. The V and J ends lost 8 bases and 2 bases respectively, with 12 bases between them. CDR1 SGHTA and CDR2 FQGNSA come from the germline V gene. The CDR3 loop spans 13 amino acids. The CDR3 DNA is TGTGCCAGCGGGCAGCCAAATCAAGAGACCCAGTACTTC. Its protein is CASGQPNQETQYF.

V gene TRBV6-6 combines with J gene TRBJ2-2; D is unclear. Germline loops: CDR1 MNHNY, CDR2 SVGAGI (reference sequence). The V end was cut by 2 bases, the J end by 5 bases, with 12 bases between. There are 15 residues in the CDR3. The CDR3 DNA reads as TGTGCCAGCAGTTACGGTGGTGTAGTAACCGGGGAGCTGTTTTTT. It translates to CASSYGGVVTGELFF.

The V call is TRBV6-5, the J call TRBJ1-1; 9 bases fit TRBD1. Trimming took 6 bases from V and 3 from J; bases not matched to a gene: 8. Germline assignment: CDR1 MNHEY and CDR2 SVGAGI. CDR3 length: 15 amino acids. For the CDR3, the DNA is TGTGCCAGCAGACCTCCAGACAGGGGGGACACTGAAGCTTTCTTT. It yields the protein CASRPPDRGDTEAFF.

V usage is TRBV3-1 (or the pseudogene TRBV3-2) and J usage is TRBJ1-5, with D perhaps TRBD1 (6 bases). V lost 10 bases and J lost 1, with 8 bases in between. Germline CDR1 LGHDT, CDR2 YNNKEL (reference sequence). The length of the CDR3 is 12 residues. CDR3 sequence reads: CANRESNQPQHF. The DNA of the CDR3 is TGTGCCAACAGGGAGAGCAATCAGCCCCAGCATTTT.

This clone was found a few times. The CDR3 loop is CASSFFPLGYTF. The CDR3 bases are TGTGCCAGCAGCTTTTTCCCGCTGGGCTACACCTTC. V gene TRBV7-9 combines with J gene TRBJ1-2; D remains ambiguous. Germline V gene lookup returns CDR1 SEHNR and CDR2 FQNEAQ (reference sequence). The length of the CDR3 is 12 residues. The V end was cut by 3 bases, the J end by 8 bases, with 10 bases between.

In its sample, this clone was seen once. The V call is TRBV3-1 (or the pseudogene TRBV3-2), the J call TRBJ2-3, with D unresolved. Between the trimmed V and J ends, which lost 3 bases and 0 bases, there was a span of 1 base. CDR3 size: 12 residues. Germline CDR1 is LGHDT and CDR2 is YNNKEL (reference sequence). This CDR3 is CASSHSTDTQYF. Here the CDR3 DNA reads TGTGCCAGCAGCCACAGCACAGATACGCAGTATTTT.

This chain connects TRBV13 to TRBJ1-4; 11 bases fit TRBD1. CDR3 length: 17 residues. V shed 4 bases, J shed 4 bases, and the junction held 8 bases outside the gene matches. The V gene's germline CDR1 is PRHDT and CDR2 FYEKMQ (reference sequence). The CDR3 nucleotides read TGTGCCAGCAGCTGGGGACAGGGGGGACGGTATAATGAAAAACTGTTTTTT. This encodes CASSWGQGGRYNEKLFF.

The chain uses TRBV3-1 (or the pseudogene TRBV3-2) and TRBJ2-1, with 11 bases aligning to TRBD1. CDR3 length: 18 amino acids. Trimming at V came to 4 bases and at J to 6 bases, leaving 14 bases not matched to a gene. The V gene's germline CDR1 is LGHDT and CDR2 YNNKEL (reference sequence). The CDR3: CASSRSGTGGTSSNEQFF. The CDR3, as DNA: TGTGCCAGCAGCCGTTCCGGGACAGGGGGGACTAGCAGCAATGAGCAGTTCTTC.

The V call is TRBV5-1, the J call TRBJ2-3; D is uncertain. CDR1 and CDR2 (germline): SGHRS, YFSETQ. CDR3 length equals 14 residues. Trimming shortened V by 0 bases and J by 1 base, and 6 bases separated the two germline ends. CDR3 nucleotides: TGCGCCAGCAGCTTGGGTTATGGCACAGATACGCAGTATTTT. It specifies CASSLGYGTDTQYF.

The gene calls are TRBV14 and TRBJ1-2, with D unresolved. The germline gives CDR1 SGHDN, CDR2 FVKESK. With 2 bases removed from V and 0 bases from J, the gap between germline ends came to 13 bases. The CDR3 has 16 residues. CDR3 residues: CASSQYAEEANYGYTF. Written as DNA, the CDR3 is TGTGCCAGCAGCCAATACGCCGAAGAAGCTAACTATGGCTACACCTTC.

V gene TRBV30 combines with J gene TRBJ1-5; possibly TRBD1 for D (5 bases). This CDR3 is built from 16 residues. V was trimmed by 0 bases and J by 0 bases, leaving 12 bases between them. The germline V gene encodes CDR1 GTSNPN and CDR2 SVGIG (reference sequence). This CDR3 reads CAWSVGGDYSNQPQHF. The CDR3 bases are TGTGCCTGGAGTGTAGGAGGGGATTATAGCAATCAGCCCCAGCATTTT. Full variable domain (remainder filled in from reference TRBV30 and TRBJ1-5): SQTIHQWPATLVQPVGSPLSLECTVEGTSNPNLYWYRQAAGRGLQLLFYSVGIGQISSEVPQNLSASRPQDRQFILSSKKLLLSDSGFYLCAWSVGGDYSNQPQHFGDGTRLSIL.

The rearrangement uses TRBV9 and TRBJ2-1, with 13 bases aligning to TRBD2. CDR1 is SGDLS, CDR2 YYNGEE, per germline. The CDR3 consists of 17 residues. V dropped 3 bases and J dropped 5; count of bases not matched to a gene: 8. The CDR3 DNA sequence: TGTGCCAGCAGCGCCTTAATCGGGACTAGCGGGAACAATGAGCAGTTCTTC. It yields the protein CASSALIGTSGNNEQFF.